This entry lists 27 T cell receptor beta chains sequenced from one sample in a study of neurological immune-mediated disorders. From the 5' RACE reads, TCRdb called clonotypes with MiXCR, one entry per CDR3 protein. The data show 32,000 or so distinct CDR3 sequences, over 10% seen once. The specimen sequenced was PBMCs. All receptors come from a woman aged 55-69 years in good health.

This clonotype was detected many times. The V gene is TRBV7-9, the J gene TRBJ2-1, with 9 bases aligning to TRBD1. With 5 bases clipped from V and 3 bases from J, the junction kept 11 bases outside the gene matches. Germline V CDR1 and CDR2: SEHNR, FQNEAQ (reference sequence). The CDR3 loop spans 17 amino acids. This chain's CDR3 is CASSPPTTGGFYNEQFF. As DNA, the CDR3 is TGTGCCAGCAGCCCGCCCACAACAGGGGGCTTCTACAATGAGCAGTTCTTC.

The sample holds many counts of this clonotype. J is TRBJ2-7 and V is TRBV5-1; 7 positions agree with TRBD1. Trimming cost V 2 bases and J 3 bases; bases outside gene matches: 8. From germline, CDR1 is SGHRS and CDR2 YFSETQ. CDR3 size: 15 residues. The DNA for the CDR3 is TGCGCCAGCAGCTTCACAGGGGCGAATGGCTACGAGCAGTACTTC. It codes for CASSFTGANGYEQYF.

This clonotype was seen repeatedly, ten times or more. V usage is TRBV7-8 and J usage is TRBJ2-3; 8 bases line up with TRBD2. The J segment lost 5 bases and the V segment lost 5 bases, leaving 9 bases of the junction unmatched. Germline V gene lookup returns CDR1 SGHVS and CDR2 FQNEAQ. This CDR3 contains 15 residues. The DNA of the CDR3 is TGTGCCAGCAGCGTATCCGGGGGGGCCTTAGATACGCAGTATTTT. Residues: CASSVSGGALDTQYF.

The table lists this clonotype with many counts. The CDR3 sequence: CASSQDFSNLVYGYTF. The CDR3 nucleotides read TGCGCCAGCAGCCAAGATTTCAGTAATTTAGTCTATGGCTACACCTTC. This chain uses TRBV4-3 with TRBJ1-2, with D uncertain. CDR3 length: 16 residues. V gave up 0 bases and J gave up 4 bases, with 15 bases separating them. CDR1 and CDR2 (germline): LGHNA, YSLEER.

This clonotype was counted ten times or more. The chain recombines TRBV5-1 with TRBJ2-1, with D unresolved. Germline-derived CDR1 and CDR2 are SGHRS and YFSETQ. The CDR3 runs to 16 residues. Trimming removed 2 bases from V and 6 bases from J, with 18 bases in between. The CDR3 loop is CASSLSSRLGVNEQFF. The DNA of the CDR3 is TGCGCCAGCAGCTTATCAAGCCGACTCGGAGTCAATGAGCAGTTCTTC.

This clonotype showed up many times. The rearrangement links TRBV6-2 or TRBV6-3 to TRBJ2-5, with TRBD1 matching over 7 bases. J gave up 5 bases and V 5 bases, and 8 bases lay outside the gene matches. Germline V gene lookup returns CDR1 MNHEY and CDR2 SVGEGT. The CDR3 consists of 14 residues. CDR3 bases: TGTGCCAGCAGTAGATGGACAGGACCGGAGACCCAGTACTTC. It codes for CASSRWTGPETQYF.

Comments on this clonotype: A much more abundant neighbour one base away suggests this may be a read error. The chain couples TRBV15 to TRBJ2-2; 7 bases are shared with TRBD1. The germline CDR1 and CDR2 sequences are LNHNV and YYDKDF (reference sequence). The CDR3 runs to 17 residues. The CDR3 DNA reads as TGTGTCACCAGCAGAGATACCGGGACAGTGAACACCGGGGAGCTGTTTTTT. The encoded protein is CVTSRDTGTVNTGELFF.

This clonotype has a count of ten or more. This chain links TRBV4-1 with TRBJ1-1, with D possibly matching TRBD1 (6 bases). V lost 1 base, J lost 1 base, and 13 bases lay in between. Looked up from germline, CDR1 is MGHRA and CDR2 is YSYEKL. The CDR3 extends over 16 amino acids. CDR3 sequence reads: CASSQVLQGKNTEAFF. The DNA of the CDR3 is TGCGCCAGCAGCCAAGTACTACAGGGTAAGAACACTGAAGCTTTCTTT.

The chain uses TRBV4-1 and TRBJ1-2; weak D call: TRBD1 (5 bases). The germline V gene has CDR1 MGHRA and CDR2 YSYEKL. This CDR3 comprises 15 residues. Trimming cost V 4 bases and J 7 bases, with 19 bases left between them. The CDR3, as DNA: TGCGCCAGCAGCCTATCCCGGCAGGGAATGGGTGGCTACACCTTC. Its translation is CASSLSRQGMGGYTF.

Comments on this clonotype: At one end, the junction sequence differs from germline, possibly due to a read error. V and J are TRBV6-5 and TRBJ2-5; TRBD1 or TRBD2 may be the D gene (6 bases each). Germline assignment: CDR1 MNHEY and CDR2 SVGAGI. This CDR3 comprises 14 residues. This chain's CDR3 is CAISSRGARETQYF. In DNA, the CDR3 is TGTGCCATCAGTTCGAGGGGGGCCCGAGAGACCCAGTACTTC.

This clonotype appeared many times. The chain carries TRBV28 and TRBJ2-2; D unclear. Trimming took 6 bases from V and 4 from J, leaving 12 bases between them. Germline V CDR1 and CDR2: MDHEN, SYDVKM. The CDR3 has 14 amino acids. The CDR3 bases are TGTGCCAGCAGAGGGTTTCTGAGCACCGGGGAGCTGTTTTTT. It is translated as CASRGFLSTGELFF.

This clonotype was seen at least ten times. This rearrangement joins TRBV7-2 to TRBJ1-1, with TRBD1 matching over 10 bases. V shed 4 bases and J 4 bases; nucleotides not matched to a gene: 6. This CDR3 has 15 amino acids. The germline V gene encodes CDR1 SGHTA and CDR2 FQGNSA. The CDR3 DNA is TGTGCCAGCAGCTCGACAGGGGGCCCGGGCACTGAAGCTTTCTTT. The encoded protein is CASSSTGGPGTEAFF.

This clonotype was observed many times. This chain links TRBV7-2 with TRBJ2-2; weak D call: TRBD1 (6 bases). Trimming took off 11 bases at V and 4 bases at J, with 20 bases between the two ends. CDR3 length: 15 amino acids. Germline V gives CDR1 SGHTA, CDR2 FQGNSA. The CDR3 DNA reads TGTGCCGGCAAATCCGGGACACAGCGCACCGGGGAGCTGTTTTTT. As protein: CAGKSGTQRTGELFF.

This clonotype was found many times. The CDR3 spells CASSFLAGGVYEQYF. The CDR3 nucleotides read TGTGCCAGCAGTTTTCTAGCGGGGGGTGTCTACGAGCAGTACTTC. The chain is built from TRBV3-1 and TRBJ2-7, with 11 bases fitting TRBD2. Germline CDR1 and CDR2: LGHDT and YNNKEL (reference sequence). The CDR3 contains 15 residues. V dropped 6 bases and J dropped 3; count of bases not matched to a gene: 7.

At least ten counts were recorded for this clonotype. The chain has TRBV12-3 or TRBV12-4 and TRBJ1-1, with unresolved D. Trimming stripped 2 bases from V and 9 bases from J, with 10 bases between. The CDR3 runs to 12 residues. The CDR3 nucleotides are TGTGCCAGCAGTTTAACGAGGGCTCAAGCTTTCTTT. Its translation is CASSLTRAQAFF.

This clonotype was recorded many times. The gene calls are TRBV6-1 and TRBJ1-5; 7 bases match TRBD1. Trimming took 6 bases from V and 2 from J; bases not matched to a gene: 10. This CDR3 is 16 amino acids long. CDR1 and CDR2 (germline): MNHNS, SASEGT. CDR3 sequence: CASSQRGPGGNQPQHF. Written as DNA, the CDR3 is TGTGCCAGCAGCCAAAGGGGGCCGGGGGGCAATCAGCCCCAGCATTTT.

This clonotype was observed at least ten times. The chain recombines TRBV20-1 with TRBJ2-2; D possibly matches TRBD1 or TRBD2 (5 bases each). The CDR3 covers 16 residues. Germline CDR1 is DFQATT and CDR2 is SNEGSKA (reference sequence). The V and J ends lost 0 bases and 6 bases respectively, with 17 bases between them. The CDR3: CSARDHRLGVAGELFF. The DNA for the CDR3 is TGCAGTGCTAGAGATCACCGCCTGGGGGTAGCCGGGGAGCTGTTTTTT.

This clonotype was recorded many times. This sequence joins TRBV4-1 and TRBJ2-7; 10 nucleotides agree with TRBD1. The CDR3 runs to 15 residues. The trim removed 0 bases at V and 3 bases at J, leaving 2 bases unmatched. Germline V gene lookup returns CDR1 MGHRA and CDR2 YSYEKL. The CDR3 DNA sequence: TGCGCCAGCAGCCAAGAGTGGACAGGGGGCTACGAGCAGTACTTC. It yields the protein CASSQEWTGGYEQYF.

The chain couples TRBV5-1 to TRBJ1-1; D perhaps matches TRBD1 (6 bases). Germline CDR1 is SGHRS and CDR2 is YFSETQ. This CDR3 has 14 residues. V shed 3 bases and J shed 5 bases, with 14 bases lying between them. This CDR3 reads CASSSRTAKTEAFF. Written as DNA, the CDR3 is TGCGCCAGCAGCTCACGGACAGCGAAAACTGAAGCTTTCTTT.

V usage is TRBV5-5 and J usage is TRBJ1-1, with D possibly being TRBD1 (6 bases). V was trimmed by 0 bases and J by 4 bases, leaving 13 bases between them. Germline V gene sequence: CDR1 SGHKS, CDR2 YYEKEE (reference sequence). This CDR3 is built from 15 residues. The CDR3: CASSLVAGDTTEAFF. CDR3 bases: TGTGCCAGCAGCTTGGTGGCAGGGGATACCACTGAAGCTTTCTTT.

This clonotype was found many times. The chain employs TRBV10-3 and TRBJ1-1; unclear D gene. V dropped 6 bases and J dropped 1 base, with 12 bases sitting between them. Germline CDR1 and CDR2: ENHRY and SYGVKD. The CDR3 runs to 14 residues. CDR3 in DNA: TGTGCCATCAGATTGGACTTAACGAACACTGAAGCTTTCTTT. Translating it yields CAIRLDLTNTEAFF.

This clonotype was seen ten or more times. The rearrangement links TRBV5-1 to TRBJ1-2; 7 bases map to TRBD1. V shed 1 base and J 5 bases; nucleotides not matched to a gene: 11. The CDR3 has 16 amino acids. In germline, CDR1 is SGHRS, CDR2 YFSETQ. This chain's CDR3 is CASSLNPQQGSYGYTF. The DNA of the CDR3 is TGCGCCAGCAGCTTGAACCCCCAACAGGGGTCGTATGGCTACACCTTC.

This clonotype was observed at least ten times. This chain joins TRBV11-2 and TRBJ2-3; D gene uncertain. V was clipped by 0 bases and J by 2 bases, with 0 bases between them. This CDR3 region has 12 residues. Germline-derived CDR1 and CDR2 are SGHAT and FQNNGV. The CDR3 DNA sequence: TGTGCCAGCAGCTTAGACACAGATACGCAGTATTTT. This encodes CASSLDTDTQYF.

The sample holds many counts of this clonotype. J is TRBJ2-7 and V is TRBV4-1; 7 bases match TRBD2. Looked up from germline, CDR1 is MGHRA and CDR2 is YSYEKL. The CDR3 covers 13 residues. The V and J ends lost 0 bases and 4 bases, in that order; junction bases with no gene match: 0. CDR3 nucleotides: TGCGCCAGCAGCCAAGAGGGAGGGTACGAGCAGTACTTC. Translating gives CASSQEGGYEQYF.

This clonotype was picked up many times. This chain links TRBV9 with TRBJ1-1; D may be TRBD1 (5 bases). V was pared by 3 bases and J by 0 bases, with 15 bases between. The germline V gene encodes CDR1 SGDLS and CDR2 YYNGEE. This CDR3 is 16 amino acids long. The CDR3 here is CASSARDDLMNTEAFF. The DNA for the CDR3 is TGTGCCAGCAGCGCCCGGGACGATCTTATGAACACTGAAGCTTTCTTT.

In this sample, this clonotype turned up many times. The V call is TRBV15, the J call TRBJ1-4; the match to TRBD1 covers 8 bases. Germline V gene data show CDR1 as LNHNV and CDR2 as YYDKDF (reference sequence). V shed 2 bases, J shed 2 bases, and the junction held 7 bases outside the gene matches. The CDR3 extends over 17 amino acids. The CDR3 loop is CATSRMVRQGTNEKLFF. The CDR3 DNA reads TGTGCCACCAGCAGAATGGTTAGACAGGGGACTAATGAAAAACTGTTTTTT. The complete variable domain, with remaining parts taken from reference TRBV15 and TRBJ1-4, reads DAMVIQNPRYQVTQFGKPVTLSCSQTLNHNVMYWYQQKSSQAPKLLFHYYDKDFNNEADTPDNFQSRRPNTSFCFLDIRSPGLGDTAMYLCATSRMVRQGTNEKLFFGSGTQLSVL.

This clonotype was seen many times. The chain links TRBV1 to TRBJ2-1; the table calls TRBD2, which could not be checked here. TRBV1 is tagged as a pseudogene. CDR3 length equals 17 residues. CDR3 in DNA: TGCACCAGCAGCCAAGAGGTAGCGGGGGCCTCAGGGAATGAGCAGTTCTTC. Translation gives CTSSQEVAGASGNEQFF.